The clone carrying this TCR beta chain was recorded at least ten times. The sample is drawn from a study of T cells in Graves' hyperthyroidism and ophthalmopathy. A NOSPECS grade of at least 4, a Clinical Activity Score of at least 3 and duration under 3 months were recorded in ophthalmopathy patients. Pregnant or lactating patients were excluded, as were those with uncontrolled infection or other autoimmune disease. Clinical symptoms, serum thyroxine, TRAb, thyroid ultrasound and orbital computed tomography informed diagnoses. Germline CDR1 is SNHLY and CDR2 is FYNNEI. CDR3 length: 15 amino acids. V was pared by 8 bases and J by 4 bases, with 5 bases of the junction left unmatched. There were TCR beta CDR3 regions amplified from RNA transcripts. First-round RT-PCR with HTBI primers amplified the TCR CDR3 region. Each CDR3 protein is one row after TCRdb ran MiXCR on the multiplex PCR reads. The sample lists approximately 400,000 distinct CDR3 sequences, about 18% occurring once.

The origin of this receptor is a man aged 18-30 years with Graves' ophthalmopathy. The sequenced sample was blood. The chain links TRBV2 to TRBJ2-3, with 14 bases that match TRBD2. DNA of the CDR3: TGTGCCAGCGAGAGACTAGCGGGGGGGTCAGATACGCAGTATTTT. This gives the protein CASERLAGGSDTQYF.